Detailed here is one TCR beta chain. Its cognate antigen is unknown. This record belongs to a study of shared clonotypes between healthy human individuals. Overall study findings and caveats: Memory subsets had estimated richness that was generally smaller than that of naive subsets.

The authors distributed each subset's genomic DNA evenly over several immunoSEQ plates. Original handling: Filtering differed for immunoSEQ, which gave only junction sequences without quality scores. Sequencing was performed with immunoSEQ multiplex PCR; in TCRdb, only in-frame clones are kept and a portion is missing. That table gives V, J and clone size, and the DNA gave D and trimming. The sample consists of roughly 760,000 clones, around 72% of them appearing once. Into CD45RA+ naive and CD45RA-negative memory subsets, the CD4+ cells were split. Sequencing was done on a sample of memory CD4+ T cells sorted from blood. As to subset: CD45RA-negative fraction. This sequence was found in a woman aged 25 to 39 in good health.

The CDR3, as DNA: TGTGCCAGCAGATCCCCAGGGGGCGCTTCCGAAAAACTGTTTTTT. This gives the protein CASRSPGGASEKLFF. The V call is TRBV28, the J call TRBJ1-4, with 8 bases identical to TRBD1. The CDR3 spans 15 residues. Germline V lookup: CDR1 MDHEN, CDR2 SYDVKM. With 6 bases clipped from V and 8 bases from J, the junction kept 11 bases outside the gene matches. Looking up the rest from reference TRBV28 and TRBJ1-4 gives the full variable domain: DVKVTQSSRYLVKRTGEKVFLECVQDMDHENMFWYRQDPGLGLRLIYFSYDVKMKEKGDIPEGYSVSREKKERFSLILESASTNQTSMYLCASRSPGGASEKLFFGSGTQLSVL.